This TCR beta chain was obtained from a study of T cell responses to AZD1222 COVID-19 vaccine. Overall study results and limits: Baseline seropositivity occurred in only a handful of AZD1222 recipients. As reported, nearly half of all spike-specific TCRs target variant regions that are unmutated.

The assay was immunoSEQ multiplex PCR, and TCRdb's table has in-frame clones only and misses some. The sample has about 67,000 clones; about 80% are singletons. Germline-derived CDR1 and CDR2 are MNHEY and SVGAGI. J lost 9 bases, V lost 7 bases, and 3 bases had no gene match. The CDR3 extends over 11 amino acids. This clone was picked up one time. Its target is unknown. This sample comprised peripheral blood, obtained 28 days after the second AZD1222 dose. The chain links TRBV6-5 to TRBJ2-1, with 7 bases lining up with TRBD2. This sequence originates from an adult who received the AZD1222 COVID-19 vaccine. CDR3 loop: CASTSGGEQFF. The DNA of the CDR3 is TGTGCCAGCACTAGCGGCGGTGAGCAGTTCTTC.